This TCR beta chain was obtained from a study of T-cell reconstitution after alpha-beta-depleted transplantation in children (dated by TCRdb to the mid-2010s). Regarding the research as a whole: The study quantitatively tracked T-cell immune reconstitution after TCRalphabeta/CD19-depleted allogeneic hematopoietic cell transplantation in children using TCR repertoire profiling.

Results and caveats for the whole study, not just this receptor: About two months after transplant, the apparently early recovery of alphabetaT-cell counts reportedly depended on just several hundred clones that had expanded rapidly and came from non-depleted graft cells. In some patients, the high TCRbeta diversity seen at day 60 was put down to recipient T cells and intrathymic progenitors that had survived conditioning. The frequencies of hyperexpanded clones fell over the following months, and after one year, T-cell counts and TCRbeta diversity were mostly attributed to newly produced T cells.

Libraries were built with PCR. Sequencing took place on an Illumina HiSeq 2500. TCR libraries were prepared with molecular barcoding, using unique molecular identifiers to normalize TCRbeta repertoire quantification. The public reads were reprocessed in TCRdb via fastp at Q25 and MiXCR, keeping in-frame beta chains. Each entry merges the rows of one CDR3 protein and shows their most common DNA and genes. This sample is represented by about 280,000 distinct CDR3 sequences; about 9.9% of them were singletons. The ten largest clones represent about 25% of the sample. This clonotype was counted ten times or more. What this receptor recognizes is not known. No base-level quality is on record; no much larger clone is a single base apart. According to the study, the label for this sample's treatment or condition signals: allogeneic hematopoietic cell transplantation with graft depleted of TCRalphabeta T cells and CD19 B cells. Transplant recipients were children who received TCRalphabeta/CD19-depleted allogeneic hematopoietic cell grafts.

This specimen consisted of peripheral blood, obtained 180 days after TCRalphabeta/CD19-depleted stem cell transplant. The TCR was taken from a male patient under 10 years old who had a stem cell transplant for chronic granulomatous disease, so the T cells may come from the graft donor.

The encoded CDR3 is CASSFWTGVSPLHF. The base sequence is TGTGCCAGCAGTTTCTGGACAGGGGTTTCACCCCTCCACTTT. The V and J genes are TRBV6-5 and TRBJ1-6; a stretch of 9 junction bases matches TRBD1. At the junction V is shortened by 4 bases and J by 9 bases; bases outside the gene matches: 4. From its cysteine to its phenylalanine, the CDR3 spans 14 amino acids. Only CDR3 DNA is held: 42 bases, read in frame from base 1. Per the germline V gene, MNHEY is the CDR1 and SVGAGI is the CDR2.